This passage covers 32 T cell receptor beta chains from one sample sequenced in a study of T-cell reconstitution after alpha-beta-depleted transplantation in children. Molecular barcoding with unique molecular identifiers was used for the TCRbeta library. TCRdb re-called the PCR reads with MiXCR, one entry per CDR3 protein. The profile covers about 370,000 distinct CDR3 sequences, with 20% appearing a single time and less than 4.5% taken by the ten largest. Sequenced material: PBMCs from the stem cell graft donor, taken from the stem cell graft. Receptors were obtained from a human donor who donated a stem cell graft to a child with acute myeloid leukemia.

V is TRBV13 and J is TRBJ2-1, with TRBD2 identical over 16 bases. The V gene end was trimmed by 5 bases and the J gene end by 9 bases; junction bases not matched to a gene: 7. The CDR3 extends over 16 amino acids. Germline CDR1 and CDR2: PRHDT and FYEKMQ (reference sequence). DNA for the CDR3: TGTGCCAGCAGCGCGGGACTAGCGGGAGGGCCGGGTGAGCAGTTCTTC. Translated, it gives CASSAGLAGGPGEQFF.

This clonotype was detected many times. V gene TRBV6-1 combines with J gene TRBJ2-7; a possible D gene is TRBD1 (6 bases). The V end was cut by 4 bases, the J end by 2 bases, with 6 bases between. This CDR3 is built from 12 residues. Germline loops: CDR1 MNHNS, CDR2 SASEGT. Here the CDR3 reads CASSGTAYEQYF. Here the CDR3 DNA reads TGTGCCAGCAGTGGGACAGCCTACGAGCAGTACTTC.

The CDR3 loop is CSVEQSTDTQYF. In DNA, the CDR3 is TGCAGCGTTGAACAGAGCACAGATACGCAGTATTTT. The J gene is TRBJ2-3, the V gene TRBV29-1; D is ambiguous. Trimming took off 2 bases at V and 0 bases at J, with 3 bases between the two ends. The CDR3 loop spans 12 amino acids. The germline V gene has CDR1 SQVTM and CDR2 ANQGSEA.

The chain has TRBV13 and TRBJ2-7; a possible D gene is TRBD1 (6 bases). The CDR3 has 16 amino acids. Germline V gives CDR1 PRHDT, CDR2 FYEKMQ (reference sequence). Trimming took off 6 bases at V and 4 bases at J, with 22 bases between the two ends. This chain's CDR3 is CASSFLRAGTPYEQYF. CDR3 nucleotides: TGTGCCAGCAGTTTTTTAAGGGCCGGGACACCTTACGAGCAGTACTTC.

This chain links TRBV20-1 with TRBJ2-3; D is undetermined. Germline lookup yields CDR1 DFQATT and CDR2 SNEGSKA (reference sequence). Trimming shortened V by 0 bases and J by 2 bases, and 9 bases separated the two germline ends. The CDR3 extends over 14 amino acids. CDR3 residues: CSARDPVLTDTQYF. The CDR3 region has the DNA TGCAGTGCTAGAGATCCAGTACTCACAGATACGCAGTATTTT.

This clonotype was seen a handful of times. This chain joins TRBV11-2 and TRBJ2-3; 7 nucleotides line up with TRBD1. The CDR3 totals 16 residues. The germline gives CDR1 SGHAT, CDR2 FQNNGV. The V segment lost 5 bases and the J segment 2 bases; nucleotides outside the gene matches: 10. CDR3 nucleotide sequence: TGTGCCAGCAGCACCTACCAGGGGGTGCACACAGATACGCAGTATTTT. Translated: CASSTYQGVHTDTQYF.

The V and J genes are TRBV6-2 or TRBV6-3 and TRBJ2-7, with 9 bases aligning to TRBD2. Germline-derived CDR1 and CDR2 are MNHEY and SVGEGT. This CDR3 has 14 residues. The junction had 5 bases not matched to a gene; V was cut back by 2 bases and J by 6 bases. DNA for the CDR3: TGTGCCAGCAGTTACGGGCTAGCGGGAAGCGAGCAGTACTTC. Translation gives CASSYGLAGSEQYF.

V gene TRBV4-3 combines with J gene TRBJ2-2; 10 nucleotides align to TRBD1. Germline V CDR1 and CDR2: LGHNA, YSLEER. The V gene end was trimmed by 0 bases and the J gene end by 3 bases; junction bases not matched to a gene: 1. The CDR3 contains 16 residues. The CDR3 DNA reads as TGCGCCAGCAGCCAAGAAGACAGGGGGCACACCGGGGAGCTGTTTTTT. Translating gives CASSQEDRGHTGELFF.

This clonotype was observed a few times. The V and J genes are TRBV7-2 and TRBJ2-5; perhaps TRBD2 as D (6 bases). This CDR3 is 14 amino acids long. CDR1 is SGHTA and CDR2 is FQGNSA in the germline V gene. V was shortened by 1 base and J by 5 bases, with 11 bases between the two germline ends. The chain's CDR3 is CASSLVWEEETQYF. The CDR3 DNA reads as TGTGCCAGCAGCTTAGTGTGGGAGGAGGAGACCCAGTACTTC.

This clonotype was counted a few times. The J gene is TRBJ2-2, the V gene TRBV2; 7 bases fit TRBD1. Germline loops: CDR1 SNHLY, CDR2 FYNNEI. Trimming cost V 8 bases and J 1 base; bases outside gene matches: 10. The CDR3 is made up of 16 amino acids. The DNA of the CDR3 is TGTGCCAGCTGGGAAATCGGGACAGAGAACACCGGGGAGCTGTTTTTT. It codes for CASWEIGTENTGELFF.

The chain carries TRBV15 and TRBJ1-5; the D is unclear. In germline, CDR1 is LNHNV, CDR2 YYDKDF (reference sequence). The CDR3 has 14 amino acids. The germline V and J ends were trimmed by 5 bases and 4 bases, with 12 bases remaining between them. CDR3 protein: CATSPGGVNQPQHF. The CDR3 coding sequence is TGTGCCACCAGCCCTGGAGGCGTGAATCAGCCCCAGCATTTT.

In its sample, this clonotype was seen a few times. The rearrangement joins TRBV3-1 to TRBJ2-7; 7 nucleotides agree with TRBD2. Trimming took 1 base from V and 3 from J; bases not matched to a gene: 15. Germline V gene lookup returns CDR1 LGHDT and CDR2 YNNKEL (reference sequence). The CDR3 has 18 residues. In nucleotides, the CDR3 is TGTGCCAGCAGCCAAGGGCGGGCTAGCGGTGCAATGGACTACGAGCAGTACTTC. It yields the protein CASSQGRASGAMDYEQYF.

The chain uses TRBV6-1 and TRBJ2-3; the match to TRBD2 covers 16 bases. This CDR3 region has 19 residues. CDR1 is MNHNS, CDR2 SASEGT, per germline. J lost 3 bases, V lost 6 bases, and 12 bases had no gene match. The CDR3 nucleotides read TGTGCCAGCAGGGTGAGCGGGACTAGCGGGAGGGCCGCTACAGATACGCAGTATTTT. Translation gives CASRVSGTSGRAATDTQYF.

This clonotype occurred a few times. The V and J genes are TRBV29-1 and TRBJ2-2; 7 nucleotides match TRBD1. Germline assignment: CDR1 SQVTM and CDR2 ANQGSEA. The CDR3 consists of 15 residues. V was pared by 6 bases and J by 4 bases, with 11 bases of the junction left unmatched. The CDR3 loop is CSVARGTEITGELFF. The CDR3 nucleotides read TGCAGCGTGGCAAGGGGGACAGAAATCACCGGGGAGCTGTTTTTT.

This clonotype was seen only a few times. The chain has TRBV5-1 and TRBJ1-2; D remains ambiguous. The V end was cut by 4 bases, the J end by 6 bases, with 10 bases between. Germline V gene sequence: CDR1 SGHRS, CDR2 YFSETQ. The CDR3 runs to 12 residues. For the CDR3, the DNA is TGCGCCAGCAGCCAGGTCGGGCATGGCTACACCTTC. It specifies CASSQVGHGYTF.

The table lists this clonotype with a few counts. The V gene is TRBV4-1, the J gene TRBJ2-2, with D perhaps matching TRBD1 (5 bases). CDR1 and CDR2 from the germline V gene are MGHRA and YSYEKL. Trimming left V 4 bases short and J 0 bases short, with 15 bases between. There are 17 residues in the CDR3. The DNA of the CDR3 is TGCGCCAGCAGCCTGGCCGTTAGGACACCGAACACCGGGGAGCTGTTTTTT. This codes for CASSLAVRTPNTGELFF.

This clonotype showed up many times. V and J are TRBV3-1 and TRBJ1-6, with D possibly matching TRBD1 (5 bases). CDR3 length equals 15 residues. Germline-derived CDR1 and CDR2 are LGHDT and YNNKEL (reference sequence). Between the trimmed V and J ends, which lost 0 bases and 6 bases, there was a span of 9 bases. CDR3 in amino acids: CASSQEGLINSPLHF. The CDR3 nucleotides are TGTGCCAGCAGCCAAGAGGGACTGATTAATTCACCCCTCCACTTT.

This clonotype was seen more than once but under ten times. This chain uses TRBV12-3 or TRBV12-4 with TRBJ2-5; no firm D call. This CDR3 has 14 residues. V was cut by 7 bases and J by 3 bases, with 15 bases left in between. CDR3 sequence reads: CASTLRTAKETQYF. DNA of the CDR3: TGTGCCAGCACCCTTAGAACAGCAAAAGAGACCCAGTACTTC.

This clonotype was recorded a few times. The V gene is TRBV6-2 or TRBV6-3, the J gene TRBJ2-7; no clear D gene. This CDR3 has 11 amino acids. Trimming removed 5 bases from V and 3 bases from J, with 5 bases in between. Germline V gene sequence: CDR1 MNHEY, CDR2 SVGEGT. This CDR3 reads CASSPFYEQYF. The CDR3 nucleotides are TGTGCCAGCAGTCCCTTCTACGAGCAGTACTTC.

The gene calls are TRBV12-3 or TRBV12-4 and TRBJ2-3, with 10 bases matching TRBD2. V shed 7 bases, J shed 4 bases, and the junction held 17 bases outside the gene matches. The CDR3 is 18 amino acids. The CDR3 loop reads CASNPGAGAGGPADTQYF. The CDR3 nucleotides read TGTGCCAGCAACCCCGGGGCCGGAGCGGGAGGGCCGGCAGATACGCAGTATTTT.

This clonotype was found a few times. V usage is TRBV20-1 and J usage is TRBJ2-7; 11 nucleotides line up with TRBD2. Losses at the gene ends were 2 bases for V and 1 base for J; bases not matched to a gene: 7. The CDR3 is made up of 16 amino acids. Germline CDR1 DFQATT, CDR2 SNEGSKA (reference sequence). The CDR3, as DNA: TGCAGTGCTAGATCGTATAGCGGGAGGGTATCCTACGAGCAGTACTTC. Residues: CSARSYSGRVSYEQYF.

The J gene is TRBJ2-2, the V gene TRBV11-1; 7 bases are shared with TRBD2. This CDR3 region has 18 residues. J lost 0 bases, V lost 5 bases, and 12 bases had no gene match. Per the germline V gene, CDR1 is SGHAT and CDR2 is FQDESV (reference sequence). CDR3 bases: TGTGCCAGCAGCCCACGAGGGACTAACCCCGCGAACACCGGGGAGCTGTTTTTT. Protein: CASSPRGTNPANTGELFF.

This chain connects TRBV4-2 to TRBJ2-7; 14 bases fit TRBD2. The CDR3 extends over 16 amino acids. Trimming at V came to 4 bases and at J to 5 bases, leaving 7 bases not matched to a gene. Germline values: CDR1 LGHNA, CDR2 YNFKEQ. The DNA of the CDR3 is TGTGCCAGCAGCCCAGGACTAGCGGGAGGTGGGGACGAGCAGTACTTC. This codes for CASSPGLAGGGDEQYF.

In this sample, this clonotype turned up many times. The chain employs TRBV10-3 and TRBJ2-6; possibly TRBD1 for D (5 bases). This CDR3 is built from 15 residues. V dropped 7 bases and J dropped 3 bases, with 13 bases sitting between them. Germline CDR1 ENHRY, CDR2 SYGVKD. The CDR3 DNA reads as TGTGCCATCATGGGGCCAGCTAATGGGGCCAACGTCCTGACTTTC. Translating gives CAIMGPANGANVLTF.

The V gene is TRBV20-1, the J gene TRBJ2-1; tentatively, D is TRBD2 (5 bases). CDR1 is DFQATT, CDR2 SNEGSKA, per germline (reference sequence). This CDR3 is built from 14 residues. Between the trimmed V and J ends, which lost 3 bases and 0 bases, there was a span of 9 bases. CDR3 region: CSASVGSSYNEQFF. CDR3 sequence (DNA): TGCAGTGCTAGTGTGGGGAGCTCCTACAATGAGCAGTTCTTC.

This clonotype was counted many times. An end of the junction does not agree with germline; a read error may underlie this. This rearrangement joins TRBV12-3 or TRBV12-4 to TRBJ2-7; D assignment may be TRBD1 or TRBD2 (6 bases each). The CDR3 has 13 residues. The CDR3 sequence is CASSLGGPEEQYF. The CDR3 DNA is TGTGCCAGCAGCTTAGGGGGGCCTGAGGAGCAGTACTTC.

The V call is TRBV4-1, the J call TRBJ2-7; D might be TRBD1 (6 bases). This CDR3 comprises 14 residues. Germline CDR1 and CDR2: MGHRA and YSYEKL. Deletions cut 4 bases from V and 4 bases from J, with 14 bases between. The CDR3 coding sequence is TGCGCCAGCAGCCTACAGGGTGGGGCTTACGAGCAGTACTTC. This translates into CASSLQGGAYEQYF.

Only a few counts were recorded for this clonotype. The CDR3 is CASTRGTGGQETQYF. Here the CDR3 DNA reads TGTGCCAGCACCAGAGGGACAGGGGGACAAGAGACCCAGTACTTC. The chain combines TRBV12-3 or TRBV12-4 with TRBJ2-5, with 11 positions matching TRBD1. Germline trimming cut 7 bases from V and 2 bases from J; bases unmatched to any gene: 6. The CDR3 sequence is 15 residues long.

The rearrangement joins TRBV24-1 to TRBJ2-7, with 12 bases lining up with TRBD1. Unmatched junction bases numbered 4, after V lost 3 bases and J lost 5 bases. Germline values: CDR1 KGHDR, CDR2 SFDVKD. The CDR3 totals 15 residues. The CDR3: CATSDGDRGHHEQYF. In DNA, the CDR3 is TGTGCCACCAGTGATGGGGACAGGGGGCATCACGAGCAGTACTTC.

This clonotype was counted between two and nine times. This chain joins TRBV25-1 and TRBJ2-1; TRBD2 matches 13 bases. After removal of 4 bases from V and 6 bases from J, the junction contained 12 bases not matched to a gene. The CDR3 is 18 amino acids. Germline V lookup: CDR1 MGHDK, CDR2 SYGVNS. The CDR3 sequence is CASSVTSGRSWAANEQFF. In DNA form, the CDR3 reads TGTGCCAGCAGTGTGACTAGCGGGAGGTCGTGGGCCGCCAATGAGCAGTTCTTC.

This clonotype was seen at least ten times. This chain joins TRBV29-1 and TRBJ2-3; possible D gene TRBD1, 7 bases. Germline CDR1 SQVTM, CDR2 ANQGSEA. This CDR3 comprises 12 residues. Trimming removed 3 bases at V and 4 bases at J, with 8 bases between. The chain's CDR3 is CSVDRGADTQYF. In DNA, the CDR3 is TGCAGCGTTGACAGGGGGGCAGATACGCAGTATTTT.

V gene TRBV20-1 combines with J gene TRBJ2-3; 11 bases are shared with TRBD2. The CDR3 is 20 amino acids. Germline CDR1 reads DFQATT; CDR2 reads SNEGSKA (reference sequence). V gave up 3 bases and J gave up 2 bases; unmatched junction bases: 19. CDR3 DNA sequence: TGCAGTGCTAGGAGGGGGGGGTTAGCGGGAGGGGTTGTGTCCACAGATACGCAGTATTTT. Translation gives CSARRGGLAGGVVSTDTQYF.